At least ten counts were recorded for the clone carrying this TCR beta chain. This record comes from a study of T cells in Graves' hyperthyroidism and ophthalmopathy. There were TCR beta CDR3 regions amplified from RNA transcripts. Initially, a first-round RT-PCR of the TCR CDR3 employed the HTBI primer set. TCRdb redid the calling of the multiplex PCR reads with MiXCR, one entry per CDR3 protein. The repertoire holds fewer than 350,000 distinct CDR3 sequences, roughly a fifth seen once, with around 45% in the top ten. V lost 6 bases, J lost 2 bases, and 11 bases lay in between. CDR3 size: 13 residues. The germline V gene encodes CDR1 MNHNS and CDR2 SASEGT.

The sequenced sample was blood. The clonotype originates from a woman aged 50 to 65 with Graves' hyperthyroidism. This chain uses TRBV6-1 with TRBJ2-7; D is perhaps TRBD2 (6 bases). CDR3 in DNA: TGTGCCAGCAGGACCGGGGGAACCTACGAGCAGTACTTC. Translation gives CASRTGGTYEQYF.